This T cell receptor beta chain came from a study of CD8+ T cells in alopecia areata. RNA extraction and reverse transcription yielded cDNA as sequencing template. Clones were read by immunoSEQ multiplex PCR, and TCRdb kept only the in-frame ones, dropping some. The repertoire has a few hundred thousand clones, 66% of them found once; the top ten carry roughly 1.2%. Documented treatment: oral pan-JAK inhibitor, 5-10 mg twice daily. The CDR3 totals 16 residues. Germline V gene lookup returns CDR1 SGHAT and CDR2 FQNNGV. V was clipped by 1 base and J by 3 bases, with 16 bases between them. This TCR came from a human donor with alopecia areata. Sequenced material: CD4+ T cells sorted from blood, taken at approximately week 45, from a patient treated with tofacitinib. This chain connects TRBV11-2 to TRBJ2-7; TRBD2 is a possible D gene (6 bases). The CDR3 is CASSLVSGGKGYEQYF. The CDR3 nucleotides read TGTGCCAGCAGCTTAGTGTCCGGGGGAAAAGGCTACGAGCAGTACTTC.